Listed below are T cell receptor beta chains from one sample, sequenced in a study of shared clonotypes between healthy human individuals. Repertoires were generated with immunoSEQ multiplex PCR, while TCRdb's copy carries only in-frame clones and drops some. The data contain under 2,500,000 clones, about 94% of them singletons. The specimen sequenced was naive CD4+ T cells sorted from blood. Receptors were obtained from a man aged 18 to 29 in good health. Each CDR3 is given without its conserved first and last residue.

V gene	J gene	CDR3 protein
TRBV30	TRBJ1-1	AWMPGTEAF
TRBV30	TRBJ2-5	AWSVVGAWETQY
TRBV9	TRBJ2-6	ASSPRTGAESGANVLT
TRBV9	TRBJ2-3	ASSTRTGSTDTQY
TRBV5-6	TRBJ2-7	ASSYGTGEGMYEQY
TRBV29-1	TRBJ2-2	SVWDRENTGELF
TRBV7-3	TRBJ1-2	ASSRGTGVGT
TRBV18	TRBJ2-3	ASSPIPSGTRDTQY
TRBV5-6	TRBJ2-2	ASSPRVAGTLGELF
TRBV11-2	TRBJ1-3	ASSYGGQSSGNTIY
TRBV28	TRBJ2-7	ASSLTPPYEQY
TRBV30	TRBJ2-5	AWIPGRTEETQY
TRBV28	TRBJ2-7	ASSFHGTGSSYEQY
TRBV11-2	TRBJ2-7	ASSLVGQGYSYEQY
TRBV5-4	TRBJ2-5	ASSHNRGIKETQY
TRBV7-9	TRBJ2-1	ASSLTSQEQF
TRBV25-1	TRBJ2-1	ASSHLAGGPSEYNEQF